This T cell receptor (beta chain) was sequenced in a study of CD8+CD57+ T cells in acquired aplastic anemia. V was pared by 4 bases and J by 2 bases, with 6 bases of the junction left unmatched. Germline CDR1 is SGHDT and CDR2 is YYEEEE. The CDR3 is 14 amino acids. Whoever was chosen for sequencing had shown CD8+CD57+ cell expansion by flow cytometry. The diagnosis in all patients was severe acquired aplastic anemia. Investigators profiled TCR beta VDJ and CDR3 from genomic DNA template. TCRdb itself ran the reads through MiXCR, one entry per CDR3 protein. The repertoire has hundreds of thousands of distinct CDR3 sequences, under 40% of them found once; the top ten carry around 0.82%. This clonotype was detected a few times.

This receptor was obtained from a human donor with aplastic anemia. Sequencing input: sorted CD4+, CD8+, or CD8+CD57+ T cells (not recorded which) from PBMCs. The gene calls are TRBV5-6 and TRBJ2-7; 7 bases are a match to TRBD1. In nucleotides, the CDR3 is TGTGCCAGCAGCGGAACAGGGGACCCCTACGAGCAGTACTTC. It codes for CASSGTGDPYEQYF. Together with reference TRBV5-6 and TRBJ2-7, the CDR3 gives the full variable domain: DAGVTQSPTHLIKTRGQQVTLRCSPKSGHDTVSWYQQALGQGPQFIFQYYEEEERQRGNFPDRFSGHQFPNYSSELNVNALLLGDSALYLCASSGTGDPYEQYFGPGTRLTVT.